This T cell receptor beta chain came from a study of HIV-infected children after antiretroviral therapy interruption. Study summary: EBV and CMV exposure was recorded in most children.

Many counts were recorded for this clonotype. Unique molecular identifiers were included in an RNA-based 3' RACE TCR library. In TCRdb, the 3' RACE reads were re-called with MiXCR into one record per CDR3 protein. The table has roughly 16,000 distinct CDR3 sequences, roughly 3.5% seen once; the top ten hold about 5%. The ends were cut back, 5 bases at V and 1 base at J, with 11 bases in the middle. This CDR3 has 14 residues. Germline values: CDR1 ENHRY, CDR2 SYGVKD. Treatment: PENTA 11 planned treatment interruption arm or continuous ART arm. At least 24 weeks of at least three-drug ART, in children 2 to 15 years.

This sequence joins TRBV10-3 and TRBJ1-2; TRBD1 is a possible D gene (5 bases). This sequence was found in a child aged 2-17 years with HIV. The specimen was CD45RA+ CD4+ T cells from PBMCs, collected from a donor given antiretroviral therapy, either interrupted or continuous. Subset of the sample: naive CD4+ CD45RA+ CD45RO- T cells. CDR3: CAISWPGVNYGYTF. As DNA, the CDR3 is TGTGCCATCAGTTGGCCGGGGGTTAACTATGGCTACACCTTC.